A single sample is the source of the 20 T cell receptor beta chains below, sequenced in a study of blood T cell repertoires in COVID-19. Profiling relied on immunoSEQ multiplex PCR, and the TCRdb table lists in-frame clones only, not all of them. The profile shows approximately 190,000 clones, roughly four fifths of them singletons. Sequencing used peripheral blood. The receptors originated from a woman aged 65 to 85 with active or convalescent COVID-19.

The gene calls are TRBV28 and TRBJ1-4; the D gene is possibly TRBD1 (5 bases). V gave up 4 bases and J gave up 3 bases, with 9 bases separating them. The CDR3 runs 14 residues. Germline V lookup: CDR1 MDHEN, CDR2 SYDVKM. The CDR3 spells CASSWGGANEKLFF. The CDR3 bases are TGTGCCAGCAGTTGGGGGGGGGCTAATGAAAAACTGTTTTTT. Full variable domain (remainder filled in from reference TRBV28 and TRBJ1-4): DVKVTQSSRYLVKRTGEKVFLECVQDMDHENMFWYRQDPGLGLRLIYFSYDVKMKEKGDIPEGYSVSREKKERFSLILESASTNQTSMYLCASSWGGANEKLFFGSGTQLSVL.

The V and J genes are TRBV28 and TRBJ1-4; D might be TRBD1 (6 bases). CDR1 MDHEN and CDR2 SYDVKM come from the germline V gene. Trimming pared 6 bases from V and 3 bases from J, leaving 14 bases between. This CDR3 region has 15 residues. CDR3 DNA sequence: TGTGCCAGCAGAAGTCAGGGGTCGGCTAATGAAAAACTGTTTTTT. Translation: CASRSQGSANEKLFF.

The gene calls are TRBV7-6 and TRBJ2-3; D perhaps matches TRBD2 (5 bases). Trimming took 1 base from V and 6 from J, leaving 14 bases between them. The CDR3 has 15 residues. Germline-derived CDR1 and CDR2 are SGHVS and FNYEAQ. CDR3 sequence: CASSLGFSGMDTQYF. The DNA for the CDR3 is TGTGCCAGCAGCTTAGGGTTTTCGGGGATGGATACGCAGTATTTT. The full variable domain, with the rest looked up from reference TRBV7-6 and TRBJ2-3, is GAGVSQSPRYKVTKRGQDVALRCDPISGHVSLYWYRQALGQGPEFLTYFNYEAQQDKSGLPNDRFSAERPEGSISTLTIQRTEQRDSAMYRCASSLGFSGMDTQYFGPGTRLTVL.

Comment on this clone: This sample also contains other DNA sequences that code for the same CDR3. CDR3 loop: CASSLVSSSYNEQFF. The CDR3 DNA reads as TGCGCCAGCAGCTTGGTGAGTAGCTCCTACAATGAGCAGTTCTTC. The chain links TRBV5-1 to TRBJ2-1; D is undetermined. V was shortened by 0 bases and J by 0 bases, with 7 bases between the two germline ends. The CDR3 contains 15 residues. Germline V gene data show CDR1 as SGHRS and CDR2 as YFSETQ.

Written as DNA, the CDR3 is TGTGCCACCAGCAGAGATCTCAGGGGGATAGAAAAACTGTTTTTT. Translation: CATSRDLRGIEKLFF. The V and J genes are TRBV15 and TRBJ1-4; 7 bases agree with TRBD1. The germline gives CDR1 LNHNV, CDR2 YYDKDF (reference sequence). The trim removed 0 bases at V and 8 bases at J, leaving 6 bases unmatched. The CDR3 is 15 amino acids.

The CDR3: CASSRTENTEAFF. The CDR3 DNA is TGCGCCAGCTCGCGGACAGAGAACACTGAAGCTTTCTTT. J is TRBJ1-1 and V is TRBV5-1; D is perhaps TRBD1 (6 bases). The CDR3 length is 13 residues. The germline V gene has CDR1 SGHRS and CDR2 YFSETQ. The V end lost 7 bases, the J end lost 1 base, and 11 bases lay between the germline ends.

This clone came up once. The chain employs TRBV3-1 (or the pseudogene TRBV3-2) and TRBJ2-3; tentatively, D is TRBD1 (5 bases). Germline-derived CDR1 and CDR2 are LGHDT and YNNKEL (reference sequence). V shed 4 bases and J shed 7 bases, with 12 bases lying between them. CDR3 length: 13 amino acids. The CDR3 DNA is TGTGCCAGCAGCCCTATCCAGGGTAATACGCAGTATTTT. It is translated as CASSPIQGNTQYF.

V and J are TRBV7-9 and TRBJ2-7; TRBD2 agrees at 8 bases. Germline V gene sequence: CDR1 SEHNR, CDR2 FQNEAQ (reference sequence). With 5 bases clipped from V and 5 bases from J, the junction kept 2 bases outside the gene matches. The CDR3 extends over 12 amino acids. The CDR3 bases are TGTGCCAGCAGCCCGCGGGGGGACGAGCAGTACTTC. It specifies CASSPRGDEQYF.

CDR3 region: CASSYGLAGAQETQYF. The CDR3 DNA reads as TGTGCCAGCAGTTACGGGCTAGCGGGAGCGCAAGAGACCCAGTACTTC. V and J are TRBV6-5 and TRBJ2-5, with TRBD2 identical over 10 bases. The junction had 5 bases not matched to a gene; V was cut back by 2 bases and J by 2 bases. The germline CDR1 and CDR2 sequences are MNHEY and SVGAGI. CDR3 length: 16 residues.

The chain employs TRBV19 and TRBJ1-2; 11 bases match TRBD1. After removal of 6 bases from V and 7 bases from J, the junction contained 16 bases not matched to a gene. The CDR3 spans 17 residues. Germline CDR1 reads LNHDA; CDR2 reads SQIVND (reference sequence). The CDR3 loop is CASRLTLDRGRSGGYTF. The CDR3 DNA follows: TGTGCCAGTAGACTCACCTTGGACAGGGGGCGAAGTGGTGGCTACACCTTC.

The J gene is TRBJ2-2, the V gene TRBV9, with D perhaps TRBD1 (6 bases). Germline CDR1 and CDR2: SGDLS and YYNGEE. This CDR3 is built from 15 residues. Trimming took 3 bases from V and 5 from J, leaving 14 bases between them. The CDR3 protein is CASSASGTPTGELFF. CDR3 nucleotide sequence: TGTGCCAGCAGCGCATCCGGGACACCAACCGGGGAGCTGTTTTTT.

The V and J genes are TRBV5-6 and TRBJ1-1; D gene ambiguous. The CDR3 contains 14 residues. Trimming removed 1 base from V and 1 base from J, with 8 bases in between. Germline V lookup: CDR1 SGHDT, CDR2 YYEEEE. The CDR3 reads CASSLFERNTEAFF. The CDR3 DNA is TGTGCCAGCAGCTTGTTCGAGAGGAACACTGAAGCTTTCTTT.

Turning to this clone: Other DNA sequences within the sample encode an identical CDR3. This chain connects TRBV7-3 to TRBJ1-2, with 7 positions matching TRBD1. From germline, CDR1 is SGHTA and CDR2 FQGTGA. The CDR3 has 13 residues. J gave up 4 bases and V 2 bases, and 1 base lay outside the gene matches. DNA of the CDR3: TGTGCCAGCAGCTTACAGGGGGGCTATGGCTACACCTTC. It encodes CASSLQGGYGYTF.

The chain employs TRBV4-1 and TRBJ2-3; the D is unclear. The CDR3 spans 13 residues. V was clipped by 2 bases and J by 4 bases, with 7 bases between them. Germline V gene data show CDR1 as MGHRA and CDR2 as YSYEKL. DNA of the CDR3: TGCGCCAGCAGCCAACCCGACTCAGATACGCAGTATTTT. The encoded protein is CASSQPDSDTQYF.

This chain's CDR3 is CASSLGLATFF. The DNA for the CDR3 is TGTGCCAGCAGTTTAGGACTAGCGACGTTCTTC. This chain connects TRBV12-3 or TRBV12-4 to TRBJ2-1, with 8 bases identical to TRBD2. The V gene end was trimmed by 1 base and the J gene end by 15 bases; junction bases not matched to a gene: 2. There are 11 residues in the CDR3.

Points on this clone: Other DNA sequences in this specimen translate into the identical CDR3. This chain links TRBV5-1 with TRBJ2-5; no definite D call. The CDR3 covers 11 residues. CDR1 and CDR2 from the germline V gene are SGHRS and YFSETQ. The V end lost 3 bases, the J end lost 2 bases, and 2 bases lay between the germline ends. The CDR3 spells CASSSQETQYF. In nucleotides, the CDR3 is TGCGCCAGCAGCTCTCAAGAGACCCAGTACTTC.

This clone appeared a few times. This chain joins TRBV5-6 and TRBJ2-2; 8 bases agree with TRBD1. The V gene's germline CDR1 is SGHDT and CDR2 YYEEEE. CDR3 length: 16 amino acids. V was pared by 2 bases and J by 6 bases, with 9 bases of the junction left unmatched. CDR3 DNA sequence: TGTGCCAGCAGCTTCAGGGGGCTAAGCCTGGCCGGGGAGCTGTTTTTT. This codes for CASSFRGLSLAGELFF.

CDR3 sequence reads: CASSANRGFALDTQYF. CDR3 nucleotides: TGTGCCAGCAGCGCGAACAGGGGATTCGCGTTAGATACGCAGTATTTT. This sequence joins TRBV3-1 (or the pseudogene TRBV3-2) and TRBJ2-3, with TRBD1 identical over 7 bases. V dropped 5 bases and J dropped 5; count of bases not matched to a gene: 13. CDR1 is LGHDT and CDR2 is YNNKEL in the germline V gene (reference sequence). This CDR3 region has 16 residues.

The J gene is TRBJ2-7, the V gene TRBV6-6, with 11 bases matching TRBD2. This CDR3 comprises 17 residues. Germline V gene sequence: CDR1 MNHNY, CDR2 SVGAGI (reference sequence). After removal of 5 bases from V and 5 bases from J, the junction contained 14 bases not matched to a gene. CDR3 sequence: CASSLPSGRRNTHEQYF. The CDR3 region has the DNA TGTGCCAGCAGTCTGCCTAGCGGGAGGAGAAATACCCACGAGCAGTACTTC.

The chain recombines TRBV7-9 with TRBJ2-6, with 9 bases aligning to TRBD1. This CDR3 has 16 residues. With 5 bases clipped from V and 0 bases from J, the junction kept 2 bases outside the gene matches. Germline V gene sequence: CDR1 SEHNR, CDR2 FQNEAQ (reference sequence). CDR3 in amino acids: CASSTDRGSGANVLTF. The DNA for the CDR3 is TGTGCCAGCAGCACGGACAGGGGCTCTGGGGCCAACGTCCTGACTTTC.